These 9 T cell receptor beta chains share one sample of origin, sequenced in a study of T cell responses to AZD1222 COVID-19 vaccine. Assay used: immunoSEQ multiplex PCR; TCRdb lists only in-frame clones, some missing. The data contain some 110,000 clones, 88% of them singletons. The sample consisted of peripheral blood, taken 28 days after the second AZD1222 dose. Every receptor here comes from an adult who received the AZD1222 COVID-19 vaccine.

The chain has TRBV7-2 and TRBJ2-7; D is unclear. V was cut by 5 bases and J by 0 bases, with 8 bases left in between. Germline CDR1 SGHTA, CDR2 FQGNSA. This CDR3 spans 13 amino acids. CDR3 DNA: TGTGCCAGCAGCCCACCGGGCTCCTACGAGCAGTACTTC. Translating gives CASSPPGSYEQYF. The full variable domain, its missing parts supplied by reference TRBV7-2 and TRBJ2-7, is GAGVSQSPSNKVTEKGKDVELRCDPISGHTALYWYRQSLGQGLEFLIYFQGNSAPDKSGLPSDRFSAERTGGSVSTLTIQRTQQEDSAVYLCASSPPGSYEQYFGPGTRLTVT.

This clone was picked up a small number of times. J is TRBJ1-6 and V is TRBV25-1; D is uncertain. Between the trimmed V and J ends, which lost 0 bases and 5 bases, there was a span of 8 bases. Germline V gene sequence: CDR1 MGHDK, CDR2 SYGVNS. The CDR3 length is 15 residues. In DNA form, the CDR3 reads TGTGCCAGCAGTGAATATAGGAGGCATAATTCACCCCTCCACTTT. Protein: CASSEYRRHNSPLHF.

The chain combines TRBV2 with TRBJ2-2; tentative D call: TRBD2 (5 bases). The CDR3 covers 15 residues. Germline values: CDR1 SNHLY, CDR2 FYNNEI. V was trimmed by 0 bases and J by 6 bases, leaving 11 bases between them. CDR3 sequence (DNA): TGTGCCAGCAGTGAAGCGAGAGGGTTTCCCGGGGAGCTGTTTTTT. Amino acid sequence: CASSEARGFPGELFF.

This clone was seen a single time. The CDR3 is CASRSTTPEPQHF. The DNA of the CDR3 is TGTGCCAGCAGATCGACGACCCCGGAGCCCCAGCATTTT. The chain is built from TRBV28 and TRBJ1-5, with no clear D. The V and J ends lost 6 bases and 8 bases respectively, with 14 bases between them. This CDR3 has 13 amino acids. Germline CDR1 and CDR2: MDHEN and SYDVKM.

The chain carries TRBV4-3 and TRBJ2-1, with D maybe TRBD2 (5 bases). This CDR3 spans 14 amino acids. The germline gives CDR1 LGHNA, CDR2 YSLEER. Trimming left V 0 bases short and J 7 bases short, with 10 bases between. For the CDR3, the DNA is TGCGCCAGCAGCCAAGAGGAGGAAGGGAATGAGCAGTTCTTC. Translating gives CASSQEEEGNEQFF.

This clone was recorded a few times. The CDR3 DNA reads TGTGCCAGCAGCTTAGGGGTCAGGACAGGGGCAGGTGAGCAGTACTTC. This sequence encodes CASSLGVRTGAGEQYF. The rearrangement uses TRBV11-2 and TRBJ2-7, with 9 positions matching TRBD1. Germline V CDR1 and CDR2: SGHAT, FQNNGV. CDR3 size: 16 residues. The junction had 11 bases not matched to a gene; V was cut back by 1 base and J by 7 bases.

The rearrangement uses TRBV14 and TRBJ2-1; 9 bases match TRBD2. This CDR3 comprises 13 residues. The V segment lost 4 bases and the J segment 13 bases; nucleotides outside the gene matches: 8. CDR1 and CDR2 from the germline V gene are SGHDN and FVKESK. This CDR3 is CASSRAGGPPQFF. DNA of the CDR3: TGTGCCAGCAGCCGAGCGGGAGGCCCCCCACAGTTCTTC. Together with reference TRBV14 and TRBJ2-1, the CDR3 gives the full variable domain: EAGVTQFPSHSVIEKGQTVTLRCDPISGHDNLYWYRRVMGKEIKFLLHFVKESKQDESGMPNNRFLAERTGGTYSTLKVQPAELEDSGVYFCASSRAGGPPQFFGPGTRLTVL.

In this sample, this clone turned up a few times. The chain uses TRBV28 and TRBJ1-2, with unresolved D. Germline V lookup: CDR1 MDHEN, CDR2 SYDVKM. The CDR3 is 12 amino acids. The V end was cut by 5 bases, the J end by 4 bases, with 8 bases between. CDR3 protein: CASSPQIYGYTF. The CDR3 DNA follows: TGTGCCAGCAGTCCGCAGATCTATGGCTACACCTTC.

V is TRBV4-1 and J is TRBJ2-1; D not resolved. Between the trimmed V and J ends, which lost 1 base and 5 bases, there was a span of 6 bases. The CDR3 has 13 amino acids. Germline V CDR1 and CDR2: MGHRA, YSYEKL. The CDR3 is CASSQGRDNEQFF. CDR3 sequence (DNA): TGCGCCAGCAGCCAAGGCCGAGACAATGAGCAGTTCTTC.